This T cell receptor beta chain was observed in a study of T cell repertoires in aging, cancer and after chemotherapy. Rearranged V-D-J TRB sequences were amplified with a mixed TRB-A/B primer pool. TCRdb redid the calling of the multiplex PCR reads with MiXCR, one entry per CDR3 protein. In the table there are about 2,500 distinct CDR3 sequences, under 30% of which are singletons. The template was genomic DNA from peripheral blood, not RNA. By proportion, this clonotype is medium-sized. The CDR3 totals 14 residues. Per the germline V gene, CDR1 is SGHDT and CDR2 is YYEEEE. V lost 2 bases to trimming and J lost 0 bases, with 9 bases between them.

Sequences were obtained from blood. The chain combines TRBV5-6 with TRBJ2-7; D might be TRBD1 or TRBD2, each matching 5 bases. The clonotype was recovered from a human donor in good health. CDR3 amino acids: CASSLLGDSYEQYF. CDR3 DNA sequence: TGTGCCAGCAGCTTACTGGGGGACTCCTACGAGCAGTACTTC.